This is a list of T cell receptor beta chains from one sample in a study of blood T cell repertoires in COVID-19. The table came from immunoSEQ multiplex PCR; TCRdb's copy has only in-frame clones and leaves some out. The repertoire holds a few hundred thousand clones, with 70% to 90% as singletons. Sequencing used peripheral blood. The source of these receptors is a woman of 80 years or more with acute or convalescent COVID-19. Each CDR3 is given with its conserved first and last residue. D genes are given only for firm matches. Expanded clones are given a class, and other clones once, few, many or no size at all.

>15|-|TRBD2|TRBV11-3|TRBJ2-7
TGTGCCAGCAGCCGACTAGCGGATATATCCTACGAGCAGTACTTC
CASSRLADISYEQYF
>14|-|-|TRBV7-2|TRBJ1-1
TGTGCCAGCACTCCCTCCAGGGGAAACACTGAAGCTTTCTTT
CASTPSRGNTEAFF
>13|once|-|TRBV30|TRBJ2-5
TGTGCCTGGAGTGTACAGGGGGGGAAGACCCAGTACTTC
CAWSVQGGKTQYF
>15|-|TRBD2|TRBV3-1/TRBV3-2|TRBJ2-1
TGTGCCAGCAGCCAAGATGCAGGGAGGGTCAATGAGCAGTTCTTC
CASSQDAGRVNEQFF
>14|-|-|TRBV19|TRBJ1-1
TGTGCCAGTAGTATAGTAGCAGGGGCGGGTGAAGCTTTCTTT
CASSIVAGAGEAFF
>16|-|TRBD1|TRBV19|TRBJ2-7
TGTGCCAGTAGTATAGTTCCGGGACAGGGTTCCTACGAGCAGTACTTC
CASSIVPGQGSYEQYF
>12|-|TRBD2|TRBV7-3|TRBJ2-1
TGTGCCAGCAGCCCATTAGCGGGAGAGCAGTTCTTC
CASSPLAGEQFF
>13|-|-|TRBV18|TRBJ2-3
TGTGCCAGCTCAACTTCAGGGGCAGATACGCAGTATTTT
CASSTSGADTQYF
>15|few|TRBD1|TRBV7-2|TRBJ1-5
TGTGCCAGCAGCTGGACAGGGGGCGCCGGTCAGCCCCAGCATTTT
CASSWTGGAGQPQHF
>16|once|TRBD2|TRBV11-3|TRBJ2-5
TGTGCCAGCAGCCACGGACTAGCGGGGGTCCAAGAGACCCAGTACTTC
CASSHGLAGVQETQYF
>16|-|TRBD1|TRBV7-9|TRBJ2-2
TGTGCCAGCAGCCCCAGACAGGGGGTGATCACCGGGGAGCTGTTTTTT
CASSPRQGVITGELFF
>17|-|TRBD2|TRBV5-1|TRBJ2-2
TGCGCCAGCAGTCAACTGATAGCGGGGGGGAACACCGGGGAGCTGTTTTTT
CASSQLIAGGNTGELFF
>15|few|TRBD1|TRBV28|TRBJ2-7
TGTGCCAGCAGTTTCCGGGACAGGGTCAGCAACGAGCAGTACTTC
CASSFRDRVSNEQYF
>14|-|-|TRBV23-1|TRBJ2-2
TGCGCCAGCAAGGGGGCGGGAGGACACGGGGAGCTGTTTTTT
CASKGAGGHGELFF
>13|-|-|TRBV12-3/TRBV12-4|TRBJ1-2
TGTGCCAGCAATATCGCAGGAGGGGTCACCTACACCTTC
CASNIAGGVTYTF
>13|-|-|TRBV19|TRBJ1-5
TGTGCCAGTAGTATCGGGGGGTTTCAGCCCCAGCATTTT
CASSIGGFQPQHF
>14|-|TRBD1|TRBV25-1|TRBJ1-5
TGTGCCAGCATCGAGGACAGGGGAGGTCAGCCCCAGCATTTT
CASIEDRGGQPQHF
>13|-|TRBD1|TRBV29-1|TRBJ1-1
TGCAGCGTTCTAACAGGGGCCGTCACTGAAGCTTTCTTT
CSVLTGAVTEAFF
>14|-|TRBD1|TRBV15|TRBJ1-2
TGTGCCACCAGCAGAGCTCAGACAGGGTCTGGCTACACCTTC
CATSRAQTGSGYTF
>14|-|TRBD2|TRBV5-1|TRBJ2-3
TGCGCCAGCAGCGGACTAGGGTCCTCAGATACGCAGTATTTT
CASSGLGSSDTQYF
>13|-|-|TRBV24-1|TRBJ1-3
TGTGCCACCGGGACCACGGGGGGAGACACCATATATTTT
CATGTTGGDTIYF
>15|-|-|TRBV11-2|TRBJ2-7
TGTGCCAGCAGCTTATGGGTAGCGGCCGTCTACGAGCAGTACTTC
CASSLWVAAVYEQYF
>15|-|-|TRBV27|TRBJ1-4
TGTGCCAGCAGTGCCATCGACAGGAGAAATGAAAAACTGTTTTTT
CASSAIDRRNEKLFF
>15|-|TRBD1|TRBV29-1|TRBJ1-1
TGCAGCCACTCCGGGACAGGGGGCTCCGGCACTGAAGCTTTCTTT
CSHSGTGGSGTEAFF
>14|-|-|TRBV4-3|TRBJ1-2
TGCGCCAGCAGCCAAGTCCCAGGGAGGAATGGCTACACCTTC
CASSQVPGRNGYTF
>15|-|-|TRBV11-2|TRBJ2-2
TGTGCCAGCAGCGTGCGTGGCGCGGACACCGGGGAGCTGTTTTTT
CASSVRGADTGELFF
>16|once|-|TRBV5-1|TRBJ2-7
TGCGCCAGCAGCCGCGCGCCCCAGGGGTTGGAAGGCGAGCAGTACTTC
CASSRAPQGLEGEQYF
>16|once|-|TRBV18|TRBJ1-4
TGTGCCAGCTCACCAAATCCCCCAGGGACTAATGAAAAACTGTTTTTT
CASSPNPPGTNEKLFF
>13|-|-|TRBV7-9|TRBJ1-5
TGTGCCAGCAGACCACAGGGAGATCAGCCCCAGCATTTT
CASRPQGDQPQHF
>14|few|TRBD1|TRBV5-1|TRBJ1-1
TGCGCCAGCAGCCTTACAGGGGGCGAGACTGAAGCTTTCTTT
CASSLTGGETEAFF
>14|-|-|TRBV19|TRBJ1-6
TGTGCCAGTAGCCCCACAAGATTTAATTCACCCCTCCACTTT
CASSPTRFNSPLHF
>15|-|-|TRBV9|TRBJ1-1
TGTGCCAGCAGCGCCCAAGTTGGCTCGAACACTGAAGCTTTCTTT
CASSAQVGSNTEAFF
>13|-|-|TRBV11-2|TRBJ2-4
TGTGCCAGCAGCGGACTAATCGGCAACATTCAGTACTTC
CASSGLIGNIQYF
>15|-|TRBD1|TRBV6-5|TRBJ1-4
TGTGCCAGCAGGCGAAACAGGGGATCAAATGAAAAACTGTTTTTT
CASRRNRGSNEKLFF
>19|-|TRBD1|TRBV5-6|TRBJ1-4
TGTGCCAGCAGCTCCGAATCCGTAGGACAGGGCCGCTCTAATGAAAAACTGTTTTTT
CASSSESVGQGRSNEKLFF
>15|-|TRBD1|TRBV4-1|TRBJ1-2
TGCGCCAGCAGCCAAGATGGGACAGGCCGAGGGGGCTACACCTTC
CASSQDGTGRGGYTF
>16|-|TRBD1|TRBV9|TRBJ1-1
TGTGCCAGCAGCGTAGATCCAGGACAGGTGAACACTGAAGCTTTCTTT
CASSVDPGQVNTEAFF
>15|-|TRBD2|TRBV7-3|TRBJ2-3
TGTGCCAGCAGTCAAGCCCCAGCGGGAGCAGATACGCAGTATTTT
CASSQAPAGADTQYF
>15|-|-|TRBV7-9|TRBJ2-1
TGTGCCAGCAGCTTAGGGGACTGGGGGAACAATGAGCAGTTCTTC
CASSLGDWGNNEQFF
>14|-|-|TRBV7-2|TRBJ1-2
TGTGCCAGCAGCTCTCCCGGGACATTTGGTGGCTACACCTTC
CASSSPGTFGGYTF
>16|-|TRBD2|TRBV5-1|TRBJ2-5
TGCGCCAGCAGCCTTGGTAGCGGGGGGCATGCAGAGACCCAGTACTTC
CASSLGSGGHAETQYF
>15|few|-|TRBV3-1/TRBV3-2|TRBJ1-3
TGTGCCAGCAGCCAAAGGGAGAGGTCCGGAAACACCATATATTTT
CASSQRERSGNTIYF
>15|few|-|TRBV19|TRBJ1-6
TGTGCCAGTAGTATAGGAGGGCTTTTGAATTCACCCCTCCACTTT
CASSIGGLLNSPLHF